This is a list of T cell receptor beta chains from one sample in a study of Graves' ophthalmopathy and Graves' hyperthyroidism. TCRdb reprocessed the multiplex PCR reads with MiXCR, giving one entry per CDR3 protein. Found here are 500,000 to 600,000 distinct CDR3 sequences, less than 40% of them singletons; the top ten hold around 4.6%. Sequencing used peripheral blood or thyroid tissue (not recorded which). All receptors come from an adult man with Graves' hyperthyroidism. CDR3s include the opening cysteine and the closing phenylalanine or tryptophan. Fields, in order: clone size, V gene, J gene, D gene, CDR3 DNA, CDR3 protein. The D gene is left open where the match is weak. Size values are once, few and many counts, or a class for expanded clones, and some rows have none.

few	TRBV4-2	TRBJ1-2	-	TGTGCCAGCAGCCAAGAAAGGGCCCCCCCGGGCTACACCTTC	CASSQERAPPGYTF
many	TRBV5-8	TRBJ2-7	-	TGTGCCAGCAGCTTAGGGGTGACTCCGGTGGACGAGCAGTACTTC	CASSLGVTPVDEQYF
-	TRBV3-1	TRBJ2-7	-	TGTGCCAGCAGCCAAGATTGGGGCGGTTCCTACGAGCAGTACTTC	CASSQDWGGSYEQYF
-	TRBV18	TRBJ2-7	TRBD2	TGTGCCAGCTCACCGAGCGGGGGGGCCTCCGAGCAGTACTTC	CASSPSGGASEQYF
-	TRBV29-1	TRBJ2-7	-	TGCAGCGTTGAGGGACTAGGGGGCAATGAGCAGTACTTC	CSVEGLGGNEQYF
-	TRBV12-3/TRBV12-4	TRBJ2-7	TRBD1	TGTGCCAGCAGAAAGGGACAGGACTTC	CASRKGQDF
-	TRBV2	TRBJ2-2	TRBD2	TGTGCCAGCAGGCGGACTAGCGGGAGGGCCGGGGAGCTGTTTTTT	CASRRTSGRAGELFF
many	TRBV29-1	TRBJ2-6	TRBD1	TGCAGCGTTGAGGGGACAGTCTCTGGGGCCAACGTCCTGACTTTC	CSVEGTVSGANVLTF
many	TRBV10-1	TRBJ2-5	TRBD1	TGCGCCAGCAGTGACCCGGGACAGGGCCTGGAGACCCAGTACTTC	CASSDPGQGLETQYF
-	TRBV7-9	TRBJ2-2	TRBD2	TGTGCCAGCAGTACATCGACTAGCGGGAACACCGGGGAGCTGTTTTTT	CASSTSTSGNTGELFF
-	TRBV7-3	TRBJ2-7	TRBD2	TGTGCCAGCGGGACTAGCGGGTACACCGGGGACTACGAGCAGTACTTC	CASGTSGYTGDYEQYF
many	TRBV11-2	TRBJ2-5	-	TGTGCCAGCAGCTTAGGGGGTCGGGAAGAGACCCAGTACTTC	CASSLGGREETQYF
many	TRBV27	TRBJ2-7	-	TGTGCCAGCAGTGAGAACAGGGCCGAGCAGTACTTC	CASSENRAEQYF
-	TRBV2	TRBJ1-2	-	TGTGCCAGCAGTGAAGCCGACTATGGCTACACCTTC	CASSEADYGYTF
once	TRBV7-2	TRBJ2-5	TRBD2	TGTGCCAGCAGATTTCGGGGGGGGGGGTTGGAGACCCACTACTTC	CASRFRGGGLETHYF
-	TRBV25-1	TRBJ2-7	TRBD2	TGTGCCACCCGTGCGAGGGCTAGCGGAACCTCCTACGAGCAGTACTTC	CATRARASGTSYEQYF
-	TRBV5-6	TRBJ2-2	-	TGTGCCAGCAGCTTGCCACCTACTGGAACCGGGGAGCTGTTTTTT	CASSLPPTGTGELFF
-	TRBV5-8	TRBJ2-7	-	TGTGCCAGCAGCTCGAGAAACAGGGTCTACGAGCAGTACTTC	CASSSRNRVYEQYF
many	TRBV20-1	TRBJ1-5	-	TGCAGTGCTAGGGGACTGGGGTGGAATCAGCCCCAGCATTTT	CSARGLGWNQPQHF
few	TRBV7-3	TRBJ1-2	-	TGTGCCAGCAGCGCCAAACAGGGACTCGGCTACACCTTC	CASSAKQGLGYTF
once	TRBV20-1	TRBJ1-1	-	TGCAGTGCTAGAGATAGCTCGGGGACACTGACTGAAGCTTTCTTT	CSARDSSGTLTEAFF
many	TRBV20-1	TRBJ2-5	TRBD2	TGCAGTGCTAGATCGGGCGCGGGAGCTGAGACCCAGTACTTC	CSARSGAGAETQYF
-	TRBV10-3	TRBJ1-1	TRBD1	TGTGCCATCAGGGCGACCGGACAGGGGAACACTGAAGCTTTCTTT	CAIRATGQGNTEAFF
-	TRBV20-1	TRBJ2-7	TRBD2	TGCAGTGCGCAACCCGGGACTAGCGGGGACGCCTACGAGCAGTACTTC	CSAQPGTSGDAYEQYF
many	TRBV2	TRBJ1-2	-	TGTGCCAGCATGGGGGCCCCTACTTATGGCTACACCTTC	CASMGAPTYGYTF